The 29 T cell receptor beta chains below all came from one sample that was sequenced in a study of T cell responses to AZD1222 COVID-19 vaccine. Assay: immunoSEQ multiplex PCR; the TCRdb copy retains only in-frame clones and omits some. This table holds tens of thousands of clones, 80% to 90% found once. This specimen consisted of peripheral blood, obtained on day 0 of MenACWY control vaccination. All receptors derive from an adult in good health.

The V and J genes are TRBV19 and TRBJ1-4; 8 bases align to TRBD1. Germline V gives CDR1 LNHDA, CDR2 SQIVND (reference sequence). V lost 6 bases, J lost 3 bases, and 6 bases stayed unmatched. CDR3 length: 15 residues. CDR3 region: CASRGRTGSNEKLFF. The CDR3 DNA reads TGTGCCAGTAGGGGAAGGACAGGGTCTAATGAAAAACTGTTTTTT.

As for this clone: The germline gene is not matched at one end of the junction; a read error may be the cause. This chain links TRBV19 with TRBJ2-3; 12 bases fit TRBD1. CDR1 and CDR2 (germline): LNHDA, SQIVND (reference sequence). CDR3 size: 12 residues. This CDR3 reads CASSIRDRGQVF. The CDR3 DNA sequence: TGTGCCAGTAGTATAAGGGACAGGGGGCAGGTATTT. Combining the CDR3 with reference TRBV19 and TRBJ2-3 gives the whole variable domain DGGITQSPKYLFRKEGQNVTLSCEQNLNHDAMYWYRQDPGQGLRLIYYSQIVNDFQKGDIAEGYSVSREKKESFPLTVTSAQKNPTAFYLCASSIRDRGQVFGPGTRLTVL.

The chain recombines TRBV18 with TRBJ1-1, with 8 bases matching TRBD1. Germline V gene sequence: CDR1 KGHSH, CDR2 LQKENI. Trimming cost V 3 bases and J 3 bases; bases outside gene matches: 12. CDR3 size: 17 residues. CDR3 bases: TGTGCCAGCTCACCTTACCTTCAGGGGGCAGGTGACACTGAAGCTTTCTTT. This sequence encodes CASSPYLQGAGDTEAFF.

The CDR3, as DNA: TGCAGTGGGGGGAGCAAAAACATTCAGTACTTC. Protein: CSGGSKNIQYF. V is TRBV20-1 and J is TRBJ2-4, with D tentatively TRBD1 or TRBD2 (5 bases each). Germline V gives CDR1 DFQATT, CDR2 SNEGSKA (reference sequence). The CDR3 extends over 11 amino acids. The V and J ends lost 7 bases and 3 bases respectively, with 7 bases between them.

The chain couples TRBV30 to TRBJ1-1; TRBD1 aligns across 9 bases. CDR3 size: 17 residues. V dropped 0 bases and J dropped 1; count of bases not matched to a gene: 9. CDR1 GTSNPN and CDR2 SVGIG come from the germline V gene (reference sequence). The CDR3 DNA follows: TGTGCCTGGAGTGTATCCTTACCGGGACAGGGGAACACTGAAGCTTTCTTT. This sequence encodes CAWSVSLPGQGNTEAFF.

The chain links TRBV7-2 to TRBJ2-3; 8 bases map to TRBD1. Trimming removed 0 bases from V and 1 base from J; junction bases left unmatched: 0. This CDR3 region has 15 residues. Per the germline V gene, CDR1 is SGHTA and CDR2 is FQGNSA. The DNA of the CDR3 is TGTGCCAGCAGCTTAGCGGGACAGGGCACAGATACGCAGTATTTT. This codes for CASSLAGQGTDTQYF.

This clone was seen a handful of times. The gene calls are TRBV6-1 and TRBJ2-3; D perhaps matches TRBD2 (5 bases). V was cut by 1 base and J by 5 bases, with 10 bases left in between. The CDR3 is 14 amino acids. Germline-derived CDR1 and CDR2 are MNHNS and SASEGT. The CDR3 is CASSEVREIDTQYF. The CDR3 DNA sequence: TGTGCCAGCAGTGAAGTCCGGGAAATAGATACGCAGTATTTT.

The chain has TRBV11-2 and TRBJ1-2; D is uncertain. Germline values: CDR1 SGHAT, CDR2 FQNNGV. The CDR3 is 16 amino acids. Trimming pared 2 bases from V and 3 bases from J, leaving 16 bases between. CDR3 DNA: TGTGCCAGCAGCTTATCCCCCCGGGCCAACTACTATGGCTACACCTTC. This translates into CASSLSPRANYYGYTF.

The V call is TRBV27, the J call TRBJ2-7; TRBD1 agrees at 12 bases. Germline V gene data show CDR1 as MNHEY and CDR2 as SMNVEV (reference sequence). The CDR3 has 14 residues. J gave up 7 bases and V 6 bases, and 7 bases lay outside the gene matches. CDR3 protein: CASSLRDRGQEQYF. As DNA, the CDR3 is TGTGCCAGCAGCCTCCGGGACAGGGGGCAAGAGCAGTACTTC.

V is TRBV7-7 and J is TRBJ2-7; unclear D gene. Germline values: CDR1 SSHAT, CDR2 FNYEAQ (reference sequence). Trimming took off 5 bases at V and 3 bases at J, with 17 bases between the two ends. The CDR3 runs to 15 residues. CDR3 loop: CASSLDLGPNYEQYF. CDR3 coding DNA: TGTGCCAGCAGCCTAGACCTCGGCCCTAACTACGAGCAGTACTTC.

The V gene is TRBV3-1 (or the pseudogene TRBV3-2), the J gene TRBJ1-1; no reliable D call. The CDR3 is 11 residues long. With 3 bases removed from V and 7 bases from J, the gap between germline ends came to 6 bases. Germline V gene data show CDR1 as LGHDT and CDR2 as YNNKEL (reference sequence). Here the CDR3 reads CASSQGIEAFF. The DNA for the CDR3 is TGTGCCAGCAGCCAGGGGATTGAAGCTTTCTTT.

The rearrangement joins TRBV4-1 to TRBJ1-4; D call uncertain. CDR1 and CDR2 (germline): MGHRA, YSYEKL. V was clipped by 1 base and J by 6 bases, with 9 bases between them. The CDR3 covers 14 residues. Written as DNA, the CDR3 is TGCGCCAGCAGCCAAGTTAGCGGGGATGAAAAACTGTTTTTT. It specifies CASSQVSGDEKLFF.

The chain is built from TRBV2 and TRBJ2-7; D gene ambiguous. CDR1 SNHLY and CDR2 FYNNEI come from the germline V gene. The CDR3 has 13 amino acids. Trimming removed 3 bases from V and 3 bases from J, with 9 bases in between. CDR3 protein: CASSEGNFYEQYF. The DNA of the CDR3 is TGTGCCAGCAGTGAGGGAAATTTCTACGAGCAGTACTTC.

The CDR3 loop is CASSLVADFATDTQYF. CDR3 DNA: TGCGCCAGCAGCTTGGTTGCGGACTTCGCCACAGATACGCAGTATTTT. The J gene is TRBJ2-3, the V gene TRBV5-1; perhaps TRBD2 as D (5 bases). Per the germline V gene, CDR1 is SGHRS and CDR2 is YFSETQ. Trimming cost V 0 bases and J 2 bases, with 13 bases left between them. CDR3 size: 16 residues. The full variable domain, with the rest looked up from reference TRBV5-1 and TRBJ2-3, is KAGVTQTPRYLIKTRGQQVTLSCSPISGHRSVSWYQQTPGQGLQFLFEYFSETQRNKGNFPGRFSGRQFSNSRSEMNVSTLELGDSALYLCASSLVADFATDTQYFGPGTRLTVL.

The CDR3 DNA sequence: TGTGCCAGCAGCTTAGGGACAGGAGATGGCTACACCTTC. Residues: CASSLGTGDGYTF. The chain combines TRBV7-8 with TRBJ1-2; 7 positions agree with TRBD1. Germline CDR1 is SGHVS and CDR2 is FQNEAQ. V gave up 1 base and J gave up 6 bases; unmatched junction bases: 2. This CDR3 region has 13 residues.

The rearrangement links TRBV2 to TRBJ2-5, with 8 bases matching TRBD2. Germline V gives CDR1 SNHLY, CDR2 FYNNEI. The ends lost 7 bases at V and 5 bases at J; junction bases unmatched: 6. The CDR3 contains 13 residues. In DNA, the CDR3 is TGTGCCAGCATGAGGACTAGCCCTGAGACCCAGTACTTC. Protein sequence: CASMRTSPETQYF. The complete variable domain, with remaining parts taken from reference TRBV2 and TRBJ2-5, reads EPEVTQTPSHQVTQMGQEVILRCVPISNHLYFYWYRQILGQKVEFLVSFYNNEISEKSEIFDDQFSVERPDGSNFTLKIRSTKLEDSAMYFCASMRTSPETQYFGPGTRLLVL.

For the CDR3, the DNA is TGTGCCTGGGGAAAAGACAGGGGGTTCTCTGGAAACACCATATATTTT. Protein sequence: CAWGKDRGFSGNTIYF. The chain carries TRBV30 and TRBJ1-3; 9 nucleotides line up with TRBD1. V shed 5 bases and J 0 bases; nucleotides not matched to a gene: 8. The CDR3 has 16 amino acids. Germline values: CDR1 GTSNPN, CDR2 SVGIG (reference sequence).

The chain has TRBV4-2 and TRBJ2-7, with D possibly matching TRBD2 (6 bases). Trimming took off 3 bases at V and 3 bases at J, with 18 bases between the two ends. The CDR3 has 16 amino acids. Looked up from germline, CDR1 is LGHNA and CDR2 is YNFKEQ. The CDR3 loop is CASSQGDSGSGYEQYF. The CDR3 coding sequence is TGTGCCAGCAGCCAGGGGGACTCCGGATCGGGCTACGAGCAGTACTTC.

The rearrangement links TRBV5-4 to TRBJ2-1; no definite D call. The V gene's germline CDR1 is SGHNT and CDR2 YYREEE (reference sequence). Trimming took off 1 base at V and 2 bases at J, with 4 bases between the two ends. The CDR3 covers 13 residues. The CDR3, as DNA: TGTGCCAGCAGCTTGAGCCCCTACAATGAGCAGTTCTTC. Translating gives CASSLSPYNEQFF.

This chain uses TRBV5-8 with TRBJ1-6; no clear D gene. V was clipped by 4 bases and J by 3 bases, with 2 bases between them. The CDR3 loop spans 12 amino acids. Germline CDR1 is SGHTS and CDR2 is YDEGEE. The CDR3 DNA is TGTGCCAGCAGCATCTATAATTCACCCCTCCACTTT. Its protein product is CASSIYNSPLHF.

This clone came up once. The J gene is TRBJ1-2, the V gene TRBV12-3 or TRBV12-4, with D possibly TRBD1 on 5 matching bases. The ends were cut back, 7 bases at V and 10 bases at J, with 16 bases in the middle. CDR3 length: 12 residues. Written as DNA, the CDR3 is TGTGCCAGCAACTTACCAGCAGGGCCCTACACCTTC. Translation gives CASNLPAGPYTF.

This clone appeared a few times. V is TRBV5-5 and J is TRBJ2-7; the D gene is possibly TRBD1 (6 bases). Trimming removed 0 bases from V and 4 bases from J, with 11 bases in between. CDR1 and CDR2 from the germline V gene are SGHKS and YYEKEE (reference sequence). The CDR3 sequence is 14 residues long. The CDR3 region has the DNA TGTGCCAGCAGCTTGGGACAGGTCTTGTACGAGCAGTACTTC. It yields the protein CASSLGQVLYEQYF.

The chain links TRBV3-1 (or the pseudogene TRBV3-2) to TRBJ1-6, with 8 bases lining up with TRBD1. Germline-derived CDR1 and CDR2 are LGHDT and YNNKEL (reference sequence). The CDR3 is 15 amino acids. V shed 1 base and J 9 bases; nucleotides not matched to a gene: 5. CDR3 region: CASSQADRVFSPLHF. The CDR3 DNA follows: TGTGCCAGCAGCCAAGCGGACAGGGTATTTTCACCCCTCCACTTT.

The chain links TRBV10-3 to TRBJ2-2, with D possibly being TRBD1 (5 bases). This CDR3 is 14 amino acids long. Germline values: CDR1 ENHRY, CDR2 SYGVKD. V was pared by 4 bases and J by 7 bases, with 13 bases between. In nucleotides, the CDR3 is TGTGCCATCAGTGTCTCACAGGACATCGGGGAGCTGTTTTTT. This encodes CAISVSQDIGELFF.

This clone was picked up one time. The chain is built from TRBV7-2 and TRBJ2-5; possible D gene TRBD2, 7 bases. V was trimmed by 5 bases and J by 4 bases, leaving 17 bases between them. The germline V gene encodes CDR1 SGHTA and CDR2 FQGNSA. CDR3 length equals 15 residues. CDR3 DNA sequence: TGTGCCAGCAGCCCCCCGGGGGGCGGGCGAGAGACCCAGTACTTC. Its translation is CASSPPGGGRETQYF.

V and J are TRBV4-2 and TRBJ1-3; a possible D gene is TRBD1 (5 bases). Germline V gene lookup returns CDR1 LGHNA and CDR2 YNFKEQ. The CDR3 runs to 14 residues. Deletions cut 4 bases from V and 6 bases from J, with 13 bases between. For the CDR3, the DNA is TGTGCCAGCAGCCGACAGCGTGAGGAAAACACCATATATTTT. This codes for CASSRQREENTIYF.

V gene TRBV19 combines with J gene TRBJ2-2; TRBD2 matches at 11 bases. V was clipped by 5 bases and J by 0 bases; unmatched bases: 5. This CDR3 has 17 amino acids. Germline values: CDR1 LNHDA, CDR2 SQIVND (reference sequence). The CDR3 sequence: CASSPLAGGTNTGELFF. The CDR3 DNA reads TGTGCCAGTAGTCCCCTAGCGGGGGGAACGAACACCGGGGAGCTGTTTTTT.

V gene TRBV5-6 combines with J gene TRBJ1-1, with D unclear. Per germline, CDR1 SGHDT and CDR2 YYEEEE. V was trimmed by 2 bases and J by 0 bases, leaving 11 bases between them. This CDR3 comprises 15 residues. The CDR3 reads CASSLGPTMNTEAFF. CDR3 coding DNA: TGTGCCAGCAGCTTAGGACCGACCATGAACACTGAAGCTTTCTTT.

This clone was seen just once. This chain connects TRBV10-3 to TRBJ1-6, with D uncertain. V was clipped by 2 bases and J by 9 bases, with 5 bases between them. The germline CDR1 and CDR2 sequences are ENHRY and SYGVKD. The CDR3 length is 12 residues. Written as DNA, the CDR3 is TGTGCCATCAGTGAGGTGGCTTCACCCCTCCACTTT. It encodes CAISEVASPLHF.